This T cell receptor (beta chain) was recorded in a study of T cell responses to AZD1222 COVID-19 vaccine. Study observations and caveats: In the spike-specific TCR repertoire, nearly half reportedly target unmutated variant regions. Spike-specific TCR breadth rose after two AZD1222 doses, and depth rose as well.

V lost 4 bases to trimming and J lost 7 bases, with 14 bases between them. This CDR3 has 15 amino acids. Germline loops: CDR1 LNHDA, CDR2 SQIVND (reference sequence). TCRdb's copy holds only in-frame clones and misses some; the assay was immunoSEQ multiplex PCR. Among about 55,000 clones, roughly 83% were seen once, and the ten largest hold 25% to 30%. On this clone: What it binds is not known.

This TCR came from an adult in good health. This specimen was peripheral blood, taken on day 0 of AZD1222 vaccination. The rearrangement uses TRBV19 and TRBJ1-6, with D maybe TRBD1 (5 bases). CDR3 loop: CASSNTGTLNSPLHF. In nucleotides, the CDR3 is TGTGCCAGTAGTAACACCGGGACGCTCAATTCACCCCTCCACTTT.